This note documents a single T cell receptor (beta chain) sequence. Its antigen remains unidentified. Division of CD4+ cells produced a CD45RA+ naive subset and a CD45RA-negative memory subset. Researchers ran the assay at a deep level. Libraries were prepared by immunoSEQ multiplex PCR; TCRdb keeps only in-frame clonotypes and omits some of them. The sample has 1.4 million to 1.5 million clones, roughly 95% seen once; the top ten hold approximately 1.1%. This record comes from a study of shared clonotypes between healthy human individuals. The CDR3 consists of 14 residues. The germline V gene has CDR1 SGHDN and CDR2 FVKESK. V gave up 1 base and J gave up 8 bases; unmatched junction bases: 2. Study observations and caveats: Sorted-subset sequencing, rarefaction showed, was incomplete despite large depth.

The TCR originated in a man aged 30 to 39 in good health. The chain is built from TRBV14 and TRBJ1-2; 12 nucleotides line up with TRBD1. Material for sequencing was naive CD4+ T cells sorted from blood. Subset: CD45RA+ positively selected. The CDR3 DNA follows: TGTGCCAGCAGCCAAGTTGGGACAGGGGGCGGCTACACCTTC. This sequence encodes CASSQVGTGGGYTF.